This T cell receptor beta chain was recorded in a study of blood T cell repertoires in COVID-19. Whole-study context: Samples of COVID-19 (acute and convalescent) were obtained from the United States, Italy and Spain. Sample material is recorded as cDNA or gDNA derived from T cells, B-cell-depleted T cells, or PBMCs.

Per the original data handling: Amplified reference gene primers provided the basis for estimating nucleated cell counts. Repertoires were generated with immunoSEQ multiplex PCR, while TCRdb's copy carries only in-frame clones and drops some. V and J calls and clone size are those listed in that table; D and trimming were worked out from the DNA. The sample records approximately 93,000 clones, approximately 87% being singletons. Material for sequencing was peripheral blood. The receptor was derived from a human donor in a cohort sampled during active COVID-19.

CDR3 amino acids: CASSLTDGGYTF. CDR3 sequence (DNA): TGTGCCAGCAGCCTGACAGACGGAGGCTACACCTTC. J is TRBJ1-2 and V is TRBV9, with a tentative D call TRBD1 (5 bases). This CDR3 is built from 12 residues. The V gene lost 4 bases and the J gene lost 8 bases, with 12 bases spanning the gap. CDR1 is SGDLS and CDR2 is YYNGEE in the germline V gene.